Reported below is one T cell receptor beta chain. What it recognizes is unknown. V was shortened by 5 bases and J by 2 bases, with 13 bases between the two germline ends. Germline V gene sequence: CDR1 SEHNR, CDR2 FQNEAQ (reference sequence). CDR3 length equals 14 residues. This sample was included in a study of response to subunit inactivated influenza vaccine. Study findings and constraints: It was suggested by the authors that few new T cells are recruited by each seasonal influenza vaccination.

MiXCR, run by TCRdb on the RT-PCR reads, gives a single entry per CDR3 protein. The sample carries a few hundred thousand distinct CDR3 sequences, 14% recorded once. The chain joins TRBV7-9 to TRBJ2-7; tentative D call: TRBD2 (6 bases). This receptor was identified in a man in his fifties who received an inactivated influenza vaccine. This sample comprised PBMCs from blood, obtained 12 days after vaccination. The chain's CDR3 is CASSKDGGPYEQYF. In DNA form, the CDR3 reads TGTGCCAGCAGCAAGGACGGGGGACCCTACGAGCAGTACTTC. The full variable domain, rest sourced from reference TRBV7-9 and TRBJ2-7, is DTGVSQNPRHKITKRGQNVTFRCDPISEHNRLYWYRQTLGQGPEFLTYFQNEAQLEKSRLLSDRFSAERPKGSFSTLEIQRTEQGDSAMYLCASSKDGGPYEQYFGPGTRLTVT.